Here is one TCR beta chain with its context. As yet, its antigen is unknown. Clones were read by immunoSEQ multiplex PCR, and TCRdb kept only the in-frame ones, dropping some. Of 100,000 to 150,000 clones listed, 80% to 95% are singletons. V dropped 4 bases and J dropped 5 bases, with 17 bases sitting between them. Germline V gene lookup returns CDR1 LGHDT and CDR2 YNNKEL (reference sequence). This CDR3 is 15 amino acids long. The sample belongs to a study of T cell responses to AZD1222 COVID-19 vaccine. The study's findings and limits: When two AZD1222 doses had been given, Spike-specific TCR breadth and depth rose. Of the AZD1222 recipients, only six were seropositive at baseline. Only after the peak T cell response were repertoires sampled. The span of vaccine-associated CD4 TCRs extended across spike, with dominance at 160-218 and 743-854.

The sequences come from peripheral blood, collected on day 0 of AZD1222 vaccination. This receptor was obtained from an adult in good health. V gene TRBV3-1 (or the pseudogene TRBV3-2) combines with J gene TRBJ1-1; possible D gene TRBD1, 5 bases. CDR3 loop: CASSLRERVGTEAFF. In DNA, the CDR3 is TGTGCCAGCAGCCTCAGGGAAAGGGTGGGAACTGAAGCTTTCTTT.